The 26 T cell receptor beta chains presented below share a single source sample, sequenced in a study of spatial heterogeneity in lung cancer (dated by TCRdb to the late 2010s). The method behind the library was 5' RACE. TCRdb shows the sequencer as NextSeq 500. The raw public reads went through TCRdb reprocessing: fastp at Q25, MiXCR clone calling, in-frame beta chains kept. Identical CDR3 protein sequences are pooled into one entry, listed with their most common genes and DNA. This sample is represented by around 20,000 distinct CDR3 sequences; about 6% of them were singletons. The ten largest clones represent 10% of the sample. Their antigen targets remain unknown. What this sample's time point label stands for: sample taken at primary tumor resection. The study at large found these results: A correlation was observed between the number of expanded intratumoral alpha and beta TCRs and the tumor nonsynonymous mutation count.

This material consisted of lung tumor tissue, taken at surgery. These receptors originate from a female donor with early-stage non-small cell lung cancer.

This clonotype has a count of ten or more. The CDR3 DNA sequence: TGCAGTGCTAGACCGCCGACAGGGGTGGCTGAGCAGTACTTC. It codes for CSARPPTGVAEQYF. The genes are TRBV20-1 and TRBJ2-7; TRBD1 agrees at 8 bases. The length of the CDR3 is 14 residues. The junction had 10 bases not matched to a gene; V was cut back by 2 bases and J by 7 bases. CDR1 and CDR2 from the germline V gene are DFQATT and SNEGSKA (reference sequence).

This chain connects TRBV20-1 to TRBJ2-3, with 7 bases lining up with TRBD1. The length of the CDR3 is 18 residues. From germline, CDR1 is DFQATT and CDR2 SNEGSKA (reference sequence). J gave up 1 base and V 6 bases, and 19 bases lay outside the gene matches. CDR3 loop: CSAKFRGKGAIRTDTQYF. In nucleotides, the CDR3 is TGCAGTGCCAAGTTCAGGGGGAAAGGAGCGATCCGCACAGATACGCAGTATTTT.

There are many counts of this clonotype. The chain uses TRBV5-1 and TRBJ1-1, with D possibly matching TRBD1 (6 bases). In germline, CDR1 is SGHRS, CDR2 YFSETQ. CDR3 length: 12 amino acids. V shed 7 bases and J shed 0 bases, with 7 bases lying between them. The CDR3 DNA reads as TGCGCCAGCGGACAGATGAACACTGAAGCTTTCTTT. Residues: CASGQMNTEAFF.

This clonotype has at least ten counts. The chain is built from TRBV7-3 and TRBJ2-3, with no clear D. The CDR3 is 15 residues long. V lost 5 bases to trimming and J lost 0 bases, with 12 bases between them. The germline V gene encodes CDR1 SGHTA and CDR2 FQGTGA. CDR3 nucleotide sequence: TGTGCCAGCAGCCCCGTCGGAACTAGCACAGATACGCAGTATTTT. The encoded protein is CASSPVGTSTDTQYF. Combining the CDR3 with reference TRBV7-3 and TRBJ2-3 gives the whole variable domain GAGVSQTPSNKVTEKGKYVELRCDPISGHTALYWYRQSLGQGPEFLIYFQGTGAADDSGLPNDRFFAVRPEGSVSTLKIQRTERGDSAVYLCASSPVGTSTDTQYFGPGTRLTVL.

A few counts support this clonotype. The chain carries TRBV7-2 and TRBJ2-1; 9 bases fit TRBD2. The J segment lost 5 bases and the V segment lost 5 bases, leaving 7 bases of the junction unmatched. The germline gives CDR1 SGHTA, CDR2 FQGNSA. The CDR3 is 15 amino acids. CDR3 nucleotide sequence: TGTGCCAGCAGCAGACTAGCGGTAGGGCACAATGAGCAGTTCTTC. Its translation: CASSRLAVGHNEQFF.

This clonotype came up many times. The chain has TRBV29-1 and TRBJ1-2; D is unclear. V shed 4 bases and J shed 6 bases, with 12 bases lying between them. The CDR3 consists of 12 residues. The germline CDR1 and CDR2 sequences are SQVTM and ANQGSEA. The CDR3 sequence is CSVGSTADGYTF. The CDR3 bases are TGCAGCGTTGGGTCTACAGCTGATGGCTACACCTTC.

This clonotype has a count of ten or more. The CDR3 region has the DNA TGCAGCGTTGAAAAGGGTGTAGGTGAGCAGTTCTTC. Translated: CSVEKGVGEQFF. The V and J genes are TRBV29-1 and TRBJ2-1; D call uncertain. CDR3 length: 12 residues. The germline V gene encodes CDR1 SQVTM and CDR2 ANQGSEA. V lost 2 bases and J lost 9, with 11 bases in between.

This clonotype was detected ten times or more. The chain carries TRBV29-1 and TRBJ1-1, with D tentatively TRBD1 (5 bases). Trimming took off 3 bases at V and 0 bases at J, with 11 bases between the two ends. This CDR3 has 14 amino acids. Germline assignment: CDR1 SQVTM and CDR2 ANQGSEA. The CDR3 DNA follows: TGCAGCGTTGAGCTCGCAGGGCTGAACACTGAAGCTTTCTTT. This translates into CSVELAGLNTEAFF.

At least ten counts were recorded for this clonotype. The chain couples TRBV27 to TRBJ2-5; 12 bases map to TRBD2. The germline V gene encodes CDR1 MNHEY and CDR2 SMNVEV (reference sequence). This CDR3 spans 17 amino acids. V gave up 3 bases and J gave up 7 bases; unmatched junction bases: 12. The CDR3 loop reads CASSFGRLAGEIGTQYF. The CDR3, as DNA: TGTGCCAGCAGTTTCGGGAGACTAGCGGGAGAGATAGGGACCCAGTACTTC.

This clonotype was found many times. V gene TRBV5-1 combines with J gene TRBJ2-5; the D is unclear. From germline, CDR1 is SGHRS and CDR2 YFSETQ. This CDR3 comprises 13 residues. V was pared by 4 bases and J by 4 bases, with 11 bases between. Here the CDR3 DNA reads TGCGCCAGCAGCCGTGACACCAGAGAGACCCAGTACTTC. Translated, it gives CASSRDTRETQYF.

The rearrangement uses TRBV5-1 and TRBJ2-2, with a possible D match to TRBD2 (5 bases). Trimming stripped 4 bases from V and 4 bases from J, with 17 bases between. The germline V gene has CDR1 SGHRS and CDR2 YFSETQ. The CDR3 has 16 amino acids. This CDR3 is CASSTGAGISTGELFF. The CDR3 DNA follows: TGCGCCAGCAGCACCGGAGCCGGGATTTCCACCGGGGAGCTGTTTTTT.

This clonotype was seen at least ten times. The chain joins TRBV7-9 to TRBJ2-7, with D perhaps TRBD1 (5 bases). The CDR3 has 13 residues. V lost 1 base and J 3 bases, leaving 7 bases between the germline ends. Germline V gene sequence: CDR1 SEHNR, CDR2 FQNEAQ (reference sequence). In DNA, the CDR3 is TGTGCCAGCAGCTTAGGACAGTTCTACGAGCAGTACTTC. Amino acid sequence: CASSLGQFYEQYF. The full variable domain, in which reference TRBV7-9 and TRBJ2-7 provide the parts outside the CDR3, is DTGVSQNPRHKITKRGQNVTFRCDPISEHNRLYWYRQTLGQGPEFLTYFQNEAQLEKSRLLSDRFSAERPKGSFSTLEIQRTEQGDSAMYLCASSLGQFYEQYFGPGTRLTVT.

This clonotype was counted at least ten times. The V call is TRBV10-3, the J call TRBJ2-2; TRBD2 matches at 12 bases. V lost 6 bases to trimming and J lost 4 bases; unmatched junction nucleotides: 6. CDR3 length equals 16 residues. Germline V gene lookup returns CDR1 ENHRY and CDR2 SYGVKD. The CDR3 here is CAIRRLAGVLTGELFF. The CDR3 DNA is TGTGCCATCAGGAGACTAGCGGGAGTTCTCACCGGGGAGCTGTTTTTT.

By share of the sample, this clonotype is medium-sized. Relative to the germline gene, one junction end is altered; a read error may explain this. CDR3 in amino acids: CASSLGLADEQFF. As DNA, the CDR3 is TGTGCTAGCAGCTTAGGACTAGCGGATGAGCAGTTCTTC. The rearrangement links TRBV7-7 to TRBJ2-1; 10 bases map to TRBD2. The CDR3 totals 13 residues. Germline-derived CDR1 and CDR2 are SSHAT and FNYEAQ (reference sequence). Looking up the rest from reference TRBV7-7 and TRBJ2-1 gives the full variable domain: GAGVSQSPRYKVTKRGQDVTLRCDPISSHATLYWYQQALGQGPEFLTYFNYEAQPDKSGLPSDRFSAERPEGSISTLTIQRTEQRDSAMYRCASSLGLADEQFFGPGTRLTVL.

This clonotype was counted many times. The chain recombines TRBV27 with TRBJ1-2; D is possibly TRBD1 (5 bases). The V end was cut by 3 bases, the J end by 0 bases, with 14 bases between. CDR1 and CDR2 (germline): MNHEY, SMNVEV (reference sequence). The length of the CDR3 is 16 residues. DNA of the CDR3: TGTGCCAGCAGTTTGGGGGGGTTAACAGCTAACTATGGCTACACCTTC. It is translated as CASSLGGLTANYGYTF.

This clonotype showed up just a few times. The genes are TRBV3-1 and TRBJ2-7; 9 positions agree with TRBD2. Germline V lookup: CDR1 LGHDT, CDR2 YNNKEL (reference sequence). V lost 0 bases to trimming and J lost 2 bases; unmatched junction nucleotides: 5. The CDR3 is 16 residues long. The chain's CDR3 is CASSQDGLAGTYEQYF. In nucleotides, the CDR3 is TGTGCCAGCAGCCAAGATGGTCTAGCGGGGACCTACGAGCAGTACTTC.

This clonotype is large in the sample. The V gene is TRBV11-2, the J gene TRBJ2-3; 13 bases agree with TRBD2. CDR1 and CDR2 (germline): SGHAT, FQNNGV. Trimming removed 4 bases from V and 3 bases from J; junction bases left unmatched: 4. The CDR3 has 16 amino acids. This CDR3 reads CASSSRGLAGTDTQYF. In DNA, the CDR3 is TGTGCCAGCAGCTCCCGGGGACTAGCGGGAACAGATACGCAGTATTTT. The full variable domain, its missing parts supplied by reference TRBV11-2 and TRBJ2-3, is EAGVAQSPRYKIIEKRQSVAFWCNPISGHATLYWYQQILGQGPKLLIQFQNNGVVDDSQLPKDRFSAERLKGVDSTLKIQPAKLEDSAVYLCASSSRGLAGTDTQYFGPGTRLTVL.

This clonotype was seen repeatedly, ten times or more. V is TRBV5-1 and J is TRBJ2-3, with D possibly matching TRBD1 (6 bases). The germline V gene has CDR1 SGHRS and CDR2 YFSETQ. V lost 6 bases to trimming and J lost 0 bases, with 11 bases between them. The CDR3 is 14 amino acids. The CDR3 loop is CASTRGGSTDTQYF. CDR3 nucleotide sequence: TGCGCCAGCACCCGAGGGGGAAGCACAGATACGCAGTATTTT. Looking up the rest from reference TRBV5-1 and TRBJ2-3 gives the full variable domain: KAGVTQTPRYLIKTRGQQVTLSCSPISGHRSVSWYQQTPGQGLQFLFEYFSETQRNKGNFPGRFSGRQFSNSRSEMNVSTLELGDSALYLCASTRGGSTDTQYFGPGTRLTVL.

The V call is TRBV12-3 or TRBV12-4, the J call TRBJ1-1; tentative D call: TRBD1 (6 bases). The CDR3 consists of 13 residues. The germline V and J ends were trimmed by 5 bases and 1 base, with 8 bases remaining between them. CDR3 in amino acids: CASSPTGNTEAFF. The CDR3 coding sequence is TGTGCCAGCAGTCCGACAGGGAACACTGAAGCTTTCTTT.

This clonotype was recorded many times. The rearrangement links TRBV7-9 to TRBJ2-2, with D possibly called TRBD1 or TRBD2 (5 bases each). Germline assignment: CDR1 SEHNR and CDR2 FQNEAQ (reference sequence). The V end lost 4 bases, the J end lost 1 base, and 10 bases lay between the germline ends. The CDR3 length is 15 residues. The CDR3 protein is CASSSGPLNTGELFF. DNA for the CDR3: TGTGCCAGCAGCTCGGGACCTCTGAACACCGGGGAGCTGTTTTTT.

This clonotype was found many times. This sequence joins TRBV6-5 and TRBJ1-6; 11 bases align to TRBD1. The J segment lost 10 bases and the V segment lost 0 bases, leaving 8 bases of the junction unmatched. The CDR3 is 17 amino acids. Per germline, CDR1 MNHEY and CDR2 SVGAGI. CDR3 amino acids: CASSYSKPGTGGSPLHF. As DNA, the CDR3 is TGTGCCAGCAGTTACTCGAAACCTGGGACAGGGGGATCACCCCTCCACTTT.

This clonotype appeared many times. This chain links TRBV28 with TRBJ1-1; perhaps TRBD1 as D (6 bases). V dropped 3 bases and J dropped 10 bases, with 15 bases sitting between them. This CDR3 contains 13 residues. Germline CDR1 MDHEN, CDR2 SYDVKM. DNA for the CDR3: TGTGCCAGCAGTTTCCCTCGGGGGCGGCCAGCTTTCTTT. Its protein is CASSFPRGRPAFF.

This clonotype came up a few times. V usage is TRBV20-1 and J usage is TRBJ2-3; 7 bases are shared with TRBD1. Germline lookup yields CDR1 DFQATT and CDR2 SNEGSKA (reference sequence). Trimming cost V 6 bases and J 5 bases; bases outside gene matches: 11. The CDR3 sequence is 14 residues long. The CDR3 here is CSAPRQGLRDTQYF. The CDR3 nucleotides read TGCAGTGCCCCTAGACAGGGCCTTAGAGATACGCAGTATTTT.

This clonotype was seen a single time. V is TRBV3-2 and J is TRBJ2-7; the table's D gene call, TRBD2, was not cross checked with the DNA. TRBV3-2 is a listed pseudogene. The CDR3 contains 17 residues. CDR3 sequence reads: CASSLKLAGGSSYEQYF. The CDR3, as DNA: TGTGCCAGCAGCCTCAAGCTAGCGGGAGGGAGCTCCTACGAGCAGTACTTC.

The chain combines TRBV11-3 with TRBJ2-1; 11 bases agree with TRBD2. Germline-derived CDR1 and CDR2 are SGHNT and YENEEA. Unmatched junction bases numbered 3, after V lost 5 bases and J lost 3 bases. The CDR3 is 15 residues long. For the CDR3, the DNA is TGTGCCAGCAGCCCTAGCGGGAGGCTCTACAATGAGCAGTTCTTC. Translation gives CASSPSGRLYNEQFF.

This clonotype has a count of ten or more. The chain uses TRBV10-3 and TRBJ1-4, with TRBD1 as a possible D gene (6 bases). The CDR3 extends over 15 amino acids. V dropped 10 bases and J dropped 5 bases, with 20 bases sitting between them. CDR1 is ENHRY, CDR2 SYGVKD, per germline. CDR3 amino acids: CATRGSEALNEKLFF. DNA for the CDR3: TGTGCCACCAGGGGCAGCGAGGCCTTAAATGAAAAACTGTTTTTT.